The 30 T cell receptor beta chains reported below all come from one sample, sequenced in a study of T cell repertoires in cytomegalovirus infection. One entry per CDR3 protein results from TCRdb running MiXCR on the reads. The table lists about 310,000 distinct CDR3 sequences, 15% to 20% of them singletons, with 9.5% to 15% in the top ten. Sample: PBMCs. All receptors come from a human donor in good health (CMV status not recorded). Some clones in this sample may be carry-over from other donors' samples.

A few counts support this clonotype. J is TRBJ2-4 and V is TRBV28, with TRBD1 identical over 8 bases. The CDR3 is 15 amino acids. Germline CDR1 reads MDHEN; CDR2 reads SYDVKM. V shed 2 bases and J 9 bases; nucleotides not matched to a gene: 9. CDR3 residues: CASSLSWGTGSIQYF. The DNA of the CDR3 is TGTGCCAGCAGTTTAAGTTGGGGGACAGGTTCCATTCAGTACTTC.

This clonotype was observed a few times. The chain links TRBV19 to TRBJ1-2; 8 bases map to TRBD1. The CDR3 spans 16 residues. The J segment lost 0 bases and the V segment lost 10 bases, leaving 13 bases of the junction unmatched. Germline V gene sequence: CDR1 LNHDA, CDR2 SQIVND (reference sequence). The DNA of the CDR3 is TGTGCCACCGTCCGGGGGACAGGAGTTACTAACTATGGCTACACCTTC. It yields the protein CATVRGTGVTNYGYTF.

This clonotype has a handful of counts. This chain uses TRBV3-1 with TRBJ1-4; 8 bases map to TRBD1. J gave up 4 bases and V 5 bases, and 6 bases lay outside the gene matches. This CDR3 has 15 residues. Germline loops: CDR1 LGHDT, CDR2 YNNKEL (reference sequence). The chain's CDR3 is CASSSRGLGNEKLFF. The DNA of the CDR3 is TGTGCCAGCAGCTCCAGGGGGCTGGGTAATGAAAAACTGTTTTTT.

The rearrangement uses TRBV15 and TRBJ2-5; weak D call: TRBD2 (6 bases). Germline CDR1 reads LNHNV; CDR2 reads YYDKDF (reference sequence). This CDR3 has 14 amino acids. Trimming shortened V by 5 bases and J by 4 bases, and 14 bases separated the two germline ends. The CDR3 sequence: CATSPRVGGETQYF. The CDR3 bases are TGTGCCACCAGCCCCCGAGTGGGAGGAGAGACCCAGTACTTC.

This chain joins TRBV4-3 and TRBJ2-3, with TRBD2 identical over 16 bases. V lost 4 bases, J lost 4 bases, and 8 bases stayed unmatched. Germline CDR1 reads LGHNA; CDR2 reads YSLEER. The CDR3 loop spans 18 amino acids. The CDR3 nucleotides read TGCGCCAGCAGCCTTATGGGACTAGCGGGGGGGCCAGCAGATACGCAGTATTTT. As protein: CASSLMGLAGGPADTQYF.

This clonotype was seen a handful of times. This rearrangement joins TRBV18 to TRBJ2-5, with D unclear. The CDR3 totals 13 residues. Germline CDR1 and CDR2: KGHSH and LQKENI. Trimming took 3 bases from V and 5 from J, leaving 10 bases between them. CDR3 loop: CASSPEETETQYF. The CDR3 DNA reads as TGTGCCAGCTCACCTGAGGAGACGGAGACCCAGTACTTC.

This clonotype has a count of ten or more. The chain uses TRBV12-3 or TRBV12-4 and TRBJ1-3; 7 bases match TRBD1. The V and J ends lost 6 bases and 0 bases, in that order; junction bases with no gene match: 5. The CDR3 sequence is 15 residues long. The CDR3: CASSPGQSSGNTIYF. The CDR3 DNA sequence: TGTGCCAGCAGCCCGGGACAGAGCTCTGGAAACACCATATATTTT.

This clonotype was seen a few times. V and J are TRBV7-8 and TRBJ1-2, with D perhaps TRBD1 (6 bases). Germline CDR1 and CDR2: SGHVS and FQNEAQ. The CDR3 consists of 14 residues. V lost 5 bases and J lost 7, with 17 bases in between. The CDR3 loop reads CASSPQTGWAGYTF. CDR3 nucleotides: TGTGCCAGCAGCCCTCAGACAGGCTGGGCTGGCTACACCTTC.

This clonotype has more than one count but fewer than ten. The chain recombines TRBV19 with TRBJ2-4; D possibly corresponds to TRBD2 (5 bases). Germline V CDR1 and CDR2: LNHDA, SQIVND (reference sequence). The CDR3 totals 17 residues. Trimming took 2 bases from V and 1 from J, leaving 15 bases between them. The CDR3: CASSILRDPGAKNIQYF. In nucleotides, the CDR3 is TGTGCCAGTAGTATATTGAGGGATCCGGGGGCCAAAAACATTCAGTACTTC.

This clonotype has ten or more counts. The V call is TRBV7-2, the J call TRBJ1-1, with D possibly TRBD1 on 5 matching bases. CDR3 length: 15 amino acids. The V gene's germline CDR1 is SGHTA and CDR2 FQGNSA. Deletions cut 5 bases from V and 1 base from J, with 14 bases between. The CDR3 reads CASSPPGTRNTEAFF. The DNA for the CDR3 is TGTGCCAGCAGCCCCCCCGGGACTAGGAACACTGAAGCTTTCTTT.

This clonotype was picked up a small number of times. The chain links TRBV5-8 to TRBJ1-1, with 8 bases identical to TRBD1. The CDR3 spans 15 residues. Germline lookup yields CDR1 SGHTS and CDR2 YDEGEE. J lost 5 bases, V lost 4 bases, and 10 bases had no gene match. The CDR3 is CASSRRDTGGTEAFF. The CDR3 DNA is TGTGCCAGCAGCCGGCGGGACACAGGGGGGACTGAAGCTTTCTTT.

There are a few counts of this clonotype. This sequence joins TRBV7-6 and TRBJ2-1; 8 nucleotides align to TRBD2. CDR1 is SGHVS, CDR2 FNYEAQ, per germline. J was trimmed by 10 bases and V by 1 base; bases with no gene match: 6. This CDR3 is 14 amino acids long. As DNA, the CDR3 is TGTGCCAGCAGCTTAGTACTAGCGGCCGGCGAGCAGTTCTTC. It yields the protein CASSLVLAAGEQFF.

This clonotype was seen repeatedly, ten times or more. This chain connects TRBV12-3 or TRBV12-4 to TRBJ2-2, with a weak D call TRBD1 (6 bases). The V gene lost 2 bases and the J gene lost 3 bases, with 10 bases spanning the gap. This CDR3 has 15 amino acids. CDR3 nucleotide sequence: TGTGCCAGCAGTTTAATCAGGGGCGACACCGGGGAGCTGTTTTTT. It yields the protein CASSLIRGDTGELFF.

This clonotype came up a few times. The genes are TRBV18 and TRBJ2-7, with D perhaps TRBD1 or TRBD2 (6 bases each). CDR1 is KGHSH, CDR2 LQKENI, per germline. V lost 3 bases and J 2 bases, leaving 17 bases between the germline ends. This CDR3 has 16 residues. CDR3 amino acids: CASSPTIAGQAYEQYF. The CDR3 coding sequence is TGTGCCAGCTCACCGACGATCGCGGGACAAGCCTACGAGCAGTACTTC.

This clonotype has ten or more counts. The chain carries TRBV29-1 and TRBJ2-3; possibly TRBD2 for D (6 bases). The CDR3 extends over 14 amino acids. Germline V gene sequence: CDR1 SQVTM, CDR2 ANQGSEA. Trimming took off 1 base at V and 5 bases at J, with 13 bases between the two ends. The CDR3 DNA is TGCAGCGTTGAAGGGGTCTGGGGGGAAGATACGCAGTATTTT. It codes for CSVEGVWGEDTQYF.

This clonotype was counted ten times or more. The chain links TRBV7-2 to TRBJ2-2, with D unresolved. CDR1 is SGHTA, CDR2 FQGNSA, per germline. CDR3 length equals 14 residues. V was cut by 3 bases and J by 4 bases, with 9 bases left in between. The CDR3 protein is CASSFGRPTGELFF. The CDR3 bases are TGTGCCAGCAGCTTCGGCAGGCCCACCGGGGAGCTGTTTTTT. Full variable domain (missing parts from reference TRBV7-2 and TRBJ2-2): GAGVSQSPSNKVTEKGKDVELRCDPISGHTALYWYRQSLGQGLEFLIYFQGNSAPDKSGLPSDRFSAERTGGSVSTLTIQRTQQEDSAVYLCASSFGRPTGELFFGEGSRLTVL.

The chain couples TRBV19 to TRBJ2-5, with 10 bases lining up with TRBD2. Germline V CDR1 and CDR2: LNHDA, SQIVND (reference sequence). This CDR3 spans 16 amino acids. V dropped 4 bases and J dropped 0; count of bases not matched to a gene: 5. The CDR3 loop is CASSTPSGSYQETQYF. For the CDR3, the DNA is TGTGCCAGTAGTACTCCTAGCGGGAGCTACCAAGAGACCCAGTACTTC.

This clonotype was detected ten times or more. The chain recombines TRBV7-2 with TRBJ1-6; 10 bases line up with TRBD1. V was clipped by 5 bases and J by 8 bases; unmatched bases: 6. The CDR3 has 15 residues. Per the germline V gene, CDR1 is SGHTA and CDR2 is FQGNSA. CDR3 protein: CASSRPGTGDSPLHF. DNA of the CDR3: TGTGCCAGCAGCCGACCCGGGACAGGGGATTCACCCCTCCACTTT.

Turning to this clonotype: Possible read error: a much larger clone is one base away. V is TRBV6-5 and J is TRBJ2-7, with D tentatively TRBD2 (6 bases). Trimming took 2 bases from V and 2 from J, leaving 10 bases between them. The germline CDR1 and CDR2 sequences are MNHEY and SVGAGI. CDR3 length equals 14 residues. The CDR3, as DNA: TGTGCCAGCAGTTACGGGCGGAGGGCCTACGAGCAGTACTTC. Translating gives CASSYGRRAYEQYF.

The V and J genes are TRBV5-6 and TRBJ1-1; D might be TRBD1 (5 bases). CDR1 is SGHDT, CDR2 YYEEEE, per germline. V was trimmed by 1 base and J by 4 bases, leaving 14 bases between them. This CDR3 region has 15 residues. CDR3 loop: CASSLSAGRGTEAFF. In DNA, the CDR3 is TGTGCCAGCAGCTTGTCAGCAGGGCGTGGCACTGAAGCTTTCTTT. Supplemented by reference TRBV5-6 and TRBJ1-1, the full variable domain reads DAGVTQSPTHLIKTRGQQVTLRCSPKSGHDTVSWYQQALGQGPQFIFQYYEEEERQRGNFPDRFSGHQFPNYSSELNVNALLLGDSALYLCASSLSAGRGTEAFFGQGTRLTVV.

Concerning this clonotype: A much larger clone differs from this one at a single base, so this may be a read error. J is TRBJ2-1 and V is TRBV5-4, with D unresolved. The CDR3 loop spans 14 amino acids. Germline CDR1 and CDR2: SGHNT and YYREEE (reference sequence). In DNA, the CDR3 is TGTGCCAGCAGCCTGGACGGGTTTAAGAATGAGCTGTTCTTC. Protein product: CASSLDGFKNELFF.

This clonotype has a count of ten or more. V is TRBV11-1 and J is TRBJ1-6; D is perhaps TRBD1 (5 bases). Germline-derived CDR1 and CDR2 are SGHAT and FQDESV (reference sequence). This CDR3 has 15 amino acids. Trimming stripped 5 bases from V and 7 bases from J, with 15 bases between. As DNA, the CDR3 is TGTGCCAGCAGCCCGCGGGGGACGGTAAATTCACCCCTCCACTTT. This codes for CASSPRGTVNSPLHF.

The rearrangement joins TRBV28 to TRBJ2-4; 7 bases align to TRBD1. The CDR3 is 16 amino acids. The V segment lost 3 bases and the J segment 0 bases; nucleotides outside the gene matches: 5. Germline assignment: CDR1 MDHEN and CDR2 SYDVKM. As DNA, the CDR3 is TGTGCCAGCAGTTTGTGGGACAGTAGAGCCAAAAACATTCAGTACTTC. Residues: CASSLWDSRAKNIQYF.

J is TRBJ2-1 and V is TRBV7-9, with D unresolved. Trimming took 1 base from V and 0 from J, leaving 7 bases between them. This CDR3 comprises 15 residues. Per germline, CDR1 SEHNR and CDR2 FQNEAQ (reference sequence). CDR3 sequence: CASSLETGSYNEQFF. The DNA for the CDR3 is TGTGCCAGCAGCTTAGAGACTGGCTCCTACAATGAGCAGTTCTTC.

The table lists this clonotype with a few counts. The chain has TRBV28 and TRBJ2-7; 7 positions agree with TRBD1. The CDR3 length is 16 residues. The trim removed 3 bases at V and 3 bases at J, leaving 11 bases unmatched. Germline CDR1 reads MDHEN; CDR2 reads SYDVKM. CDR3 residues: CASSFGLGAGGYEQYF. CDR3 nucleotide sequence: TGTGCCAGCAGTTTCGGCCTCGGGGCAGGGGGCTACGAGCAGTACTTC.

The chain carries TRBV9 and TRBJ1-2; possible D gene TRBD1, 5 bases. The CDR3 consists of 15 residues. Germline V gene sequence: CDR1 SGDLS, CDR2 YYNGEE. V was clipped by 0 bases and J by 2 bases, with 11 bases between them. CDR3 sequence: CASSVGQGGNYGYTF. CDR3 bases: TGTGCCAGCAGCGTAGGGCAGGGCGGGAACTATGGCTACACCTTC.

This chain links TRBV5-1 with TRBJ2-2, with D possibly being TRBD2 (6 bases). Germline assignment: CDR1 SGHRS and CDR2 YFSETQ. Trimming cost V 1 base and J 0 bases, with 16 bases left between them. This CDR3 has 18 residues. The CDR3 region has the DNA TGCGCCAGCAGCTTGAGGTATCAGGGACTCTCGAACACCGGGGAGCTGTTTTTT. Protein sequence: CASSLRYQGLSNTGELFF. The full variable domain, rest sourced from reference TRBV5-1 and TRBJ2-2, is KAGVTQTPRYLIKTRGQQVTLSCSPISGHRSVSWYQQTPGQGLQFLFEYFSETQRNKGNFPGRFSGRQFSNSRSEMNVSTLELGDSALYLCASSLRYQGLSNTGELFFGEGSRLTVL.

This clonotype was seen a few times. The J gene is TRBJ1-2, the V gene TRBV9; no clear D. Trimming stripped 2 bases from V and 3 bases from J, with 8 bases between. This CDR3 is 13 amino acids long. CDR1 SGDLS and CDR2 YYNGEE come from the germline V gene. DNA for the CDR3: TGTGCCAGCAGCGTCGATAGGGACTATGGCTACACCTTC. Its translation: CASSVDRDYGYTF.

This clonotype has ten or more counts. The chain is built from TRBV7-6 and TRBJ2-7, with a weak D call TRBD1 (6 bases). Germline CDR1 and CDR2: SGHVS and FNYEAQ. V lost 5 bases to trimming and J lost 5 bases, with 19 bases between them. The CDR3 covers 15 residues. The CDR3 DNA sequence: TGTGCCAGCAGCCCCCGGACAGCGTCGGGCCACGAGCAGTACTTC. This gives the protein CASSPRTASGHEQYF. Looking up the rest from reference TRBV7-6 and TRBJ2-7 gives the full variable domain: GAGVSQSPRYKVTKRGQDVALRCDPISGHVSLYWYRQALGQGPEFLTYFNYEAQQDKSGLPNDRFSAERPEGSISTLTIQRTEQRDSAMYRCASSPRTASGHEQYFGPGTRLTVT.

This sequence joins TRBV7-9 and TRBJ2-6; no clear D gene. CDR3 length equals 15 residues. The V end lost 3 bases, the J end lost 3 bases, and 9 bases lay between the germline ends. In germline, CDR1 is SEHNR, CDR2 FQNEAQ (reference sequence). As DNA, the CDR3 is TGTGCCAGCAGCTTTGAGTCCCTTGGGGCCAACGTCCTGACTTTC. Protein sequence: CASSFESLGANVLTF.